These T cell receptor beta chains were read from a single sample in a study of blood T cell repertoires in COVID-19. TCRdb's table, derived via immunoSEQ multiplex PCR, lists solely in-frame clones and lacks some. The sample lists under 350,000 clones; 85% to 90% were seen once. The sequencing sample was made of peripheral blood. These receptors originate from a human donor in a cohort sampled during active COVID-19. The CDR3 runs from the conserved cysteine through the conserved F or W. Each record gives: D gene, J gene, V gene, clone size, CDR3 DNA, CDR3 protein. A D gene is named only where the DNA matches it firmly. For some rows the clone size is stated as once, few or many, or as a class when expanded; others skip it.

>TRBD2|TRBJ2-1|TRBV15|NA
TGTGCCACCAGCAGGGGACTAGCGGGGGCCTACAATGAGCAGTTCTTC
CATSRGLAGAYNEQFF
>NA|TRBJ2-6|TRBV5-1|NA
TGCGCCAGCCGCTTGGGGGGAGGCTCTGGGGCCAACGTCCTGACTTTC
CASRLGGGSGANVLTF
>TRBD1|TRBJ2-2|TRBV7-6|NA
TGTGCCAGCAGCTTTGAAATAGGTCGGGACAGATACACCGGGGAGCTGTTTTTT
CASSFEIGRDRYTGELFF
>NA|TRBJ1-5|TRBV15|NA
TGTGCCACCAGCAGGCAGGGCCGTCGGCAGCCCCAGCATTTT
CATSRQGRRQPQHF
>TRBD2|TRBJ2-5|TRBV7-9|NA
TGTGCCAGCAGCTTAGGAGGCGGGAGATCTCAAGAGACCCAGTACTTC
CASSLGGGRSQETQYF
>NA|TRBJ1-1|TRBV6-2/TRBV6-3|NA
TGTGCCAGCAGTTCGGTCTGGGCTTTCAAAATGAACACTGAAGCTTTCTTT
CASSSVWAFKMNTEAFF
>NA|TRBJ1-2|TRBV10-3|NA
TGTGCCATCAGTGAGGGCCAGGGGCGGGCCTATGGCTACACCTTC
CAISEGQGRAYGYTF
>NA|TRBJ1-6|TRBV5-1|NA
TGCGCCAGCAGTTCTTCAGGGTCCAATTCACCCCTCCACTTT
CASSSSGSNSPLHF
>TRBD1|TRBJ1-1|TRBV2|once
TGTGCCAGCTTGGGACAGGGGAACGCTGAAGCTTTCTTT
CASLGQGNAEAFF
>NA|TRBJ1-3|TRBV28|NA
TGTGCCAGCAGTTTCTCCACAGGGCGTCTAGGAAACACCATATATTTT
CASSFSTGRLGNTIYF
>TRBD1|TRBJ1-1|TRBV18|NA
TGTGCCAGCTCCGGACAGGGCGGAACTGAAGCTTTCTTT
CASSGQGGTEAFF
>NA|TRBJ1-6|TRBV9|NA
TGTGCCAGCAGCGTGGGGGGTAGTAATTCACCCCTCCACTTT
CASSVGGSNSPLHF
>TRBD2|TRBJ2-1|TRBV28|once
TGTGCCAGCAGTTTTGGAGCGGGAGGTCGTAGTGAGCAGTTCTTC
CASSFGAGGRSEQFF
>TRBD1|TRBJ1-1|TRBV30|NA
TGTGCCTTGGACAGGGGGTACACTGAAGCTTTCTTT
CALDRGYTEAFF
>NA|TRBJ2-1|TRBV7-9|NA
TGTGCCAGCAGCCCAGGTGGTCGGGGTGAGCAGTTCTTC
CASSPGGRGEQFF
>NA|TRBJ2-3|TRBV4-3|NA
TGCGCCAGCAGCCTGTTAGCGGCCACAGATACGCAGTATTTT
CASSLLAATDTQYF
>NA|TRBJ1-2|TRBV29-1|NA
TGCAGCGTTGATATGAACTATGGCTACACCTTC
CSVDMNYGYTF
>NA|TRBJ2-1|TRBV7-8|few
TGTGCCAGCAGCCCTCGGACTGACTCCTACAATGAGCAGTTCTTC
CASSPRTDSYNEQFF
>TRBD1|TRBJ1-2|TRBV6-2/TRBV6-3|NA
TGTGCCAGCAGTTACCGTCGACAGGGTTTGGATGGCTACACCTTC
CASSYRRQGLDGYTF
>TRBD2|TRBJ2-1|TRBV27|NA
TGTGCCAGCAACGGCGCGGGAGTCGGGGAGAATGAGCAGTTCTTC
CASNGAGVGENEQFF
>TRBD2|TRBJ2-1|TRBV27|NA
TGTGCCAGCCGTAGGGAGGCTAGCGGGAGCCGTATCTTAAGGGGGGGCTCCTACAATGAGCAGTTCTTC
CASRREASGSRILRGGSYNEQFF
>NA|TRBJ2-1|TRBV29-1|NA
TGCAGCGTTGACTATGAGCAGTTCTTC
CSVDYEQFF
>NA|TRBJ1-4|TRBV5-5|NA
TGTGCCAGCAGCTTCTACAGGGCTTGGGACGAAAAACTGTTTTTT
CASSFYRAWDEKLFF
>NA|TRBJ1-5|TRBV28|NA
TGTGCCAGCAGTCTCGTGGGGGGGACCAATCAGCCCCAGCATTTT
CASSLVGGTNQPQHF
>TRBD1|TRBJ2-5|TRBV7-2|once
TGTGCCAGCAGCACCAGGACAGGGTCTCAAGAGACCCAGTACTTC
CASSTRTGSQETQYF
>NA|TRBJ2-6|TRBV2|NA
TGTGCCAGCATGAAAGGCGGCTCGGGGGCCAACGTCCTGACTTTC
CASMKGGSGANVLTF
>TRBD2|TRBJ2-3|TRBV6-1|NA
TGTGCCAGCAGTGAAGGGAGGCTAGCGGGCACAGATACGCAGTATTTT
CASSEGRLAGTDTQYF
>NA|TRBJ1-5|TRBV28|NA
TGTGCCAGCAGTCTCGAGGTCAATCAGCCCCAGCATTTT
CASSLEVNQPQHF
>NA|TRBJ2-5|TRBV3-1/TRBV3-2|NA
TGTGCCAGCGGCCGGAGTGAGACCCAGTACTTC
CASGRSETQYF
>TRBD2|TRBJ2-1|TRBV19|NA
TGTGCCAGTAGTAGCACCCTAGCGTCGGGGGGGTACAATGAGCAGTTCTTC
CASSSTLASGGYNEQFF
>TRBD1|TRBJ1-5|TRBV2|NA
TGTGCCAGCAGTGGGGGGACAGGGTCGTTCAATCAGCCCCAGCATTTT
CASSGGTGSFNQPQHF
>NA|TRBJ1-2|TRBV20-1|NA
TGCAGTGCTAGTCGGTCCAACCCCAACTATGGCTACACCTTC
CSASRSNPNYGYTF
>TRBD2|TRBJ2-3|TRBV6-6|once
TGTGCCAGCAGCTCCCCACTAGCGGGAGTTACAGATACGCAGTATTTT
CASSSPLAGVTDTQYF
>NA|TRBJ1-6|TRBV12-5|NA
TGTGCTAGTGGTTTGGTTCAGGGAAGGGAATCACCCCTCCACTTT
CASGLVQGRESPLHF
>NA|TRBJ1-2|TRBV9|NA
TGTGCCAGCAGCGGCCATGAGCGGACCTACTATGGCTACACCTTC
CASSGHERTYYGYTF
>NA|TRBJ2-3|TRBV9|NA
TGTGCCAGCAGCGTAGCTCTGGGCGCAGATACGCAGTATTTT
CASSVALGADTQYF
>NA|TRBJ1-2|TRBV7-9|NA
TGTGCCAGCAGCTTAGTCAGGGTCGATCCTGGCTACACCTTC
CASSLVRVDPGYTF
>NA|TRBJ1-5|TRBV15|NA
TGTGCCACCAGCAAACAGGACCTTAGCAATCAGCCCCAGCATTTT
CATSKQDLSNQPQHF
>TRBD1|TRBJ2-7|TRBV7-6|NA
TGTGCCAGCAGCTTAGAGAGGACAGGGGGCTCCGAGCAGTACTTC
CASSLERTGGSEQYF
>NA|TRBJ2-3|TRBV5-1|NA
TGCGCCAGCAGCCTCGATGGAGCGGAAAGTTCTACGCAGTATTTT
CASSLDGAESSTQYF
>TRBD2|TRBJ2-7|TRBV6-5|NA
TGTGCCAGCACCGAAGGGGAGGGGCTCTACGAGCAGTACTTC
CASTEGEGLYEQYF
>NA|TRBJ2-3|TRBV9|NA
TGTGCCAGCAGCCCGCGGCTAGCGTCTAGCACAGATACGCAGTATTTT
CASSPRLASSTDTQYF
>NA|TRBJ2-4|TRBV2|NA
TGTGCCAGCAGTGAAGAGGCAGGGCCAGCCAAAAACATTCAGTACTTC
CASSEEAGPAKNIQYF
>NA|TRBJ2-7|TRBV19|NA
TGTGCCACCATGGGAGGAGGGGCACCCTACGAGCAGTACTTC
CATMGGGAPYEQYF
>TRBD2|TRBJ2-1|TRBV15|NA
TGTGCCACCAGCAGAGTTAGCGGGGCCAATGAGCAGTTCTTC
CATSRVSGANEQFF
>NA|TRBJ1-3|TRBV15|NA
TGTGCCACCAGCAGAGACCAAAGGGGCAGGGTGGGAAACACCATATATTTT
CATSRDQRGRVGNTIYF
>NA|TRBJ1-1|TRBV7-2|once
TGTGCCAGCAGCTTAGATAGAGGGGGAGCTTTCTTT
CASSLDRGGAFF
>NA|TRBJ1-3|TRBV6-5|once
TGTGCCAGCAGTTACCCGGCAGGGAACACCATATATTTT
CASSYPAGNTIYF
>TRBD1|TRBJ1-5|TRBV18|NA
TGTGCCAGCTCACCAATGGCAGGGGGCGACCAGCCCCAGCATTTT
CASSPMAGGDQPQHF
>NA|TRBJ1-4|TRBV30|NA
TGTGCCTGGAGCAGAGGGACAACTAATGAAAAACTGTTTTTT
CAWSRGTTNEKLFF
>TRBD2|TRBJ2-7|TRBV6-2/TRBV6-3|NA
TGTGCCAGCAGCCCCTTGTTCTTCCGGACTAGCGCTGGTGAGCAGTACTTC
CASSPLFFRTSAGEQYF
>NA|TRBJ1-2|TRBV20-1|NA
TGCAGACCCTGGGGGCAAGATGGCTACACCTTC
CRPWGQDGYTF
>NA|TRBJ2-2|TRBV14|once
TGTGCCAGCAGCCAAGATCTTAGGCGGTCGAACACCGGGGAGCTGTTTTTT
CASSQDLRRSNTGELFF
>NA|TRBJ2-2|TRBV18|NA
TGTGCCAGCTCACGATTACGGGGGGAGCTGTTTTTT
CASSRLRGELFF
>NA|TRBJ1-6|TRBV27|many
TGTGCCAGTGGGGGCCGGACGGATAATTCACCCCTCCACTTT
CASGGRTDNSPLHF
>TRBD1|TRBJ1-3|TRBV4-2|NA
TGTGCCAGCAGCCATACCGGGACAGGGGTCTCTGGAAACACCATATATTTT
CASSHTGTGVSGNTIYF
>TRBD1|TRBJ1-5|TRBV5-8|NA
TGTGCCAGCAGCGTGGGACAGAACTATGCTGCTCAGCCCCAGCATTTT
CASSVGQNYAAQPQHF
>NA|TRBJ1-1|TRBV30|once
TGTGCCTGGAGTACTGGAGGCACTGAAGCTTTCTTT
CAWSTGGTEAFF